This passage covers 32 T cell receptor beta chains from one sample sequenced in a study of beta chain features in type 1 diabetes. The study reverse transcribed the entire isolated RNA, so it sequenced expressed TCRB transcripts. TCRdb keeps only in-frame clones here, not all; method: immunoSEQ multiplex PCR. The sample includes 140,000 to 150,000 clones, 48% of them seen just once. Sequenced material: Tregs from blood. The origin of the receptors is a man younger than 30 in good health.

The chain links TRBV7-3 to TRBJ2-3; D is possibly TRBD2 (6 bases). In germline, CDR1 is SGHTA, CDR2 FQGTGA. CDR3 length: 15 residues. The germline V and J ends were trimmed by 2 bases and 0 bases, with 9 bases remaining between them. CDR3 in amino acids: CASSLSGTSTDTQYF. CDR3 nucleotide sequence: TGTGCCAGCAGCTTATCCGGGACTAGCACAGATACGCAGTATTTT.

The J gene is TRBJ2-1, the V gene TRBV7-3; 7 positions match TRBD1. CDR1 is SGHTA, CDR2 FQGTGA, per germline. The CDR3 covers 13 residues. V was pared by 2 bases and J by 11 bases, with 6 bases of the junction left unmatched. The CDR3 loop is CASSLEGARKQFF. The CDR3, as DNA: TGTGCCAGCAGCTTAGAGGGGGCTAGGAAGCAGTTCTTC.

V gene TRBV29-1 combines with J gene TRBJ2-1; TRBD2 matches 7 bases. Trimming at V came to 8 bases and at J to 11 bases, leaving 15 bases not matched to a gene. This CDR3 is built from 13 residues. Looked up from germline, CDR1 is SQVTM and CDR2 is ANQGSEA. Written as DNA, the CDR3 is TGCAGCATTGCGGGGGACGACAGAGTCAAGCAGTTCTTC. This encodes CSIAGDDRVKQFF.

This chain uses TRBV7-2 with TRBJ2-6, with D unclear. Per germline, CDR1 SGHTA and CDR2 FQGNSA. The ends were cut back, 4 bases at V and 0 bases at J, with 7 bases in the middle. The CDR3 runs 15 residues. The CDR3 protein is CASSSRSSGANVLTF. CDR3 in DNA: TGTGCCAGCAGCTCGAGGTCCTCTGGGGCCAACGTCCTGACTTTC.

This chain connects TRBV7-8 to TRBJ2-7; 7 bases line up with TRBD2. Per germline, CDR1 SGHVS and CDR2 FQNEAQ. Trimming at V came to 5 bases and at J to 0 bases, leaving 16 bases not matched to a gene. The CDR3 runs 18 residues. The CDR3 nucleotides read TGTGCCAGCAGCATCACGGGGGGAGGGTTCGGCATCTCCTACGAGCAGTACTTC. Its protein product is CASSITGGGFGISYEQYF.

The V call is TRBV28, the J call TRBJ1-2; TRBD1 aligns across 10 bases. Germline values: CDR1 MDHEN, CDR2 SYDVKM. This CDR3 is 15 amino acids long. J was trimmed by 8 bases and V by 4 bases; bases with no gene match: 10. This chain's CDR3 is CASSSLPGTGEGYTF. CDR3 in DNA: TGTGCCAGCAGTTCATTGCCCGGGACAGGGGAAGGCTACACCTTC.

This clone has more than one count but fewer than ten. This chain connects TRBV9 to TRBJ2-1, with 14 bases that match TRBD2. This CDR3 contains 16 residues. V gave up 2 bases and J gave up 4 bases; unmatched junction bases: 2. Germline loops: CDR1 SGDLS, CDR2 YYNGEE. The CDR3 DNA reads TGTGCCAGCAGCGTGGGGACTAGCGGGAGTTACAATGAGCAGTTCTTC. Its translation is CASSVGTSGSYNEQFF.

CDR3 region: CSVGEIGEQFF. The CDR3 region has the DNA TGCAGCGTTGGGGAGATAGGTGAGCAGTTCTTC. The chain combines TRBV29-1 with TRBJ2-1; perhaps TRBD2 as D (5 bases). The V end was cut by 4 bases, the J end by 9 bases, with 10 bases between. CDR3 length: 11 residues. Per the germline V gene, CDR1 is SQVTM and CDR2 is ANQGSEA.

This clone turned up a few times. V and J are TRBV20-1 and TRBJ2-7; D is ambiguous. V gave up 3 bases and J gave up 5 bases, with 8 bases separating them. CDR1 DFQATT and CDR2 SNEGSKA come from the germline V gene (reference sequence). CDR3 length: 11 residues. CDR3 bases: TGCAGTGCTAGCCAGAACAACGAGCAGTACTTC. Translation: CSASQNNEQYF.

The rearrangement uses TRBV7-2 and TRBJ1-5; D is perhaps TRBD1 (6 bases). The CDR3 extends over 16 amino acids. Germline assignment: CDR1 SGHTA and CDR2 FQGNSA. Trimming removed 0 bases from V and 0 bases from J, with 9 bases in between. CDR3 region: CASSLARDNSNQPQHF. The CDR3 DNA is TGTGCCAGCAGCTTAGCGAGGGACAATAGCAATCAGCCCCAGCATTTT.

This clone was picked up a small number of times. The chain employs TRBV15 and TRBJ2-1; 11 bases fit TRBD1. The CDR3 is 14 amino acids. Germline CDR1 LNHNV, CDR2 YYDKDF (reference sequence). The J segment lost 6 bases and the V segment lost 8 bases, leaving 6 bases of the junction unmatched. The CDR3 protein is CATSTGTGGNEQFF. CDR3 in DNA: TGTGCCACCTCAACCGGGACAGGGGGCAATGAGCAGTTCTTC.

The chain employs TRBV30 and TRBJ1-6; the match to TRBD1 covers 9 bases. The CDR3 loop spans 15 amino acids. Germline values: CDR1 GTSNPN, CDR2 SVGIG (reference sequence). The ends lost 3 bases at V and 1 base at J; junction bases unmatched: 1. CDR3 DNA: TGTGCCTGGAGACAGGGGGCTTCCTATAATTCACCCCTCCACTTT. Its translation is CAWRQGASYNSPLHF. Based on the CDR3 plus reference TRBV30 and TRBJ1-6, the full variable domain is SQTIHQWPATLVQPVGSPLSLECTVEGTSNPNLYWYRQAAGRGLQLLFYSVGIGQISSEVPQNLSASRPQDRQFILSSKKLLLSDSGFYLCAWRQGASYNSPLHFGNGTRLTVT.

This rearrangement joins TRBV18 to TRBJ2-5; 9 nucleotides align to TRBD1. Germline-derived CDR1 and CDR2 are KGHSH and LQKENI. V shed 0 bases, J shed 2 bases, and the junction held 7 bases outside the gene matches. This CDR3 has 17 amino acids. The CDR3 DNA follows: TGTGCCAGCTCACCACCCAGGACAGGGGTACAACAAGAGACCCAGTACTTC. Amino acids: CASSPPRTGVQQETQYF.

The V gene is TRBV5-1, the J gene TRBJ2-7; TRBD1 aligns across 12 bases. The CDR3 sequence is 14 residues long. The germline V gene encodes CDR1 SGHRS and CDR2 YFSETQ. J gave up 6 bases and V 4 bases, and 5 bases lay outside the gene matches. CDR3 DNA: TGCGCCAGCAGCGCGGGACAGGGGGCGGGCGAGCAGTACTTC. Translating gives CASSAGQGAGEQYF.

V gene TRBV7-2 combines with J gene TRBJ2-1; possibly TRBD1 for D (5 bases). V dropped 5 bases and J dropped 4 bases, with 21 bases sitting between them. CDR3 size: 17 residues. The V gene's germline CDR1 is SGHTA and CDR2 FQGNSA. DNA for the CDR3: TGTGCCAGCAGCCTATACCAGGGTTCAATCCTTTACAATGAGCAGTTCTTC. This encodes CASSLYQGSILYNEQFF. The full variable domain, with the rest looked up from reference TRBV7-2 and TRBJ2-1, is GAGVSQSPSNKVTEKGKDVELRCDPISGHTALYWYRQSLGQGLEFLIYFQGNSAPDKSGLPSDRFSAERTGGSVSTLTIQRTQQEDSAVYLCASSLYQGSILYNEQFFGPGTRLTVL.

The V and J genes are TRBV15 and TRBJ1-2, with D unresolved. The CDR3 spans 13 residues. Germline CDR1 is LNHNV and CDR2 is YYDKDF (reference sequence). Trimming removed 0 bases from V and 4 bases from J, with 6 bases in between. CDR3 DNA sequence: TGTGCCACCAGCAGAGAGCGTACCTATGGCTACACCTTC. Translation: CATSRERTYGYTF.

As DNA, the CDR3 is TGTGCCAGTTCCCTGACTCCTCAAAGGCAGTATTTT. It yields the protein CASSLTPQRQYF. The J gene is TRBJ2-3, the V gene TRBV7-3; D unclear. The CDR3 length is 12 residues. The germline gives CDR1 SGHTA, CDR2 FQGTGA. Trimming stripped 9 bases from V and 11 bases from J, with 18 bases between.

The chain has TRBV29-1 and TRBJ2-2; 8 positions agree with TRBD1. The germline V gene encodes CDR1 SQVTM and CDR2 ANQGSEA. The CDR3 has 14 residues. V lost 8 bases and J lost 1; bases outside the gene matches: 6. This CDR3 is CSSSGTGNTGELFF. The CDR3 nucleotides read TGCAGCTCCTCCGGGACAGGGAACACCGGGGAGCTGTTTTTT.

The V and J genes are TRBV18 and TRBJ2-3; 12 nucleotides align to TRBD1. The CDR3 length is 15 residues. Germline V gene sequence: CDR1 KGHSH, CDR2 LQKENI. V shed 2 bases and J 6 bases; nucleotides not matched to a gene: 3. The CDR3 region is CASSPGTGGRDTQYF. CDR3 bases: TGTGCCAGCTCACCAGGGACAGGGGGCCGGGATACGCAGTATTTT.

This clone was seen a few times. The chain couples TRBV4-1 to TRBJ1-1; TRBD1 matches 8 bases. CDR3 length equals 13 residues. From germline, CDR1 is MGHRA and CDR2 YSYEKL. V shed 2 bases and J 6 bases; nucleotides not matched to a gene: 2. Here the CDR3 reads CASSQRQGSEAFF. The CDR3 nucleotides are TGCGCCAGCAGCCAAAGACAGGGGTCTGAAGCTTTCTTT.

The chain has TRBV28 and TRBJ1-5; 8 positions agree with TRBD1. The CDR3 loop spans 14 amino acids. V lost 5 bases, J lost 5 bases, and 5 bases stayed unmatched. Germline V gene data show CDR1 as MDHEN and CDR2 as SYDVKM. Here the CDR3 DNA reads TGTGCCAGCAGTCAGGACAGGGATTATCAGCCCCAGCATTTT. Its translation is CASSQDRDYQPQHF. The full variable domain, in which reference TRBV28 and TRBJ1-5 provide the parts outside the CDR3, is DVKVTQSSRYLVKRTGEKVFLECVQDMDHENMFWYRQDPGLGLRLIYFSYDVKMKEKGDIPEGYSVSREKKERFSLILESASTNQTSMYLCASSQDRDYQPQHFGDGTRLSIL.

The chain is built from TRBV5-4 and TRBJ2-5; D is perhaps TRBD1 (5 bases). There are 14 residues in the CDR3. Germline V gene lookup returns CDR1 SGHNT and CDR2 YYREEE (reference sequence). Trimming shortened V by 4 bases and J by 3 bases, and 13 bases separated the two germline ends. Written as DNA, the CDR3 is TGTGCCAGCAGCACGAAGACAGTAGAAGAGACCCAGTACTTC. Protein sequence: CASSTKTVEETQYF. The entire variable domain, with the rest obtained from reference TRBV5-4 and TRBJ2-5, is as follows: ETGVTQSPTHLIKTRGQQVTLRCSSQSGHNTVSWYQQALGQGPQFIFQYYREEENGRGNFPPRFSGLQFPNYSSELNVNALELDDSALYLCASSTKTVEETQYFGPGTRLLVL.

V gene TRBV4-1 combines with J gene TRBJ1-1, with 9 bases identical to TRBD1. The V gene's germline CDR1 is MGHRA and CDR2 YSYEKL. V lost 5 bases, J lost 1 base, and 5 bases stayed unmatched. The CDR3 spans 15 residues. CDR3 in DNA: TGCGCCAGCAGCGCCGGGACAGGGAGGAACACTGAAGCTTTCTTT. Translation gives CASSAGTGRNTEAFF.

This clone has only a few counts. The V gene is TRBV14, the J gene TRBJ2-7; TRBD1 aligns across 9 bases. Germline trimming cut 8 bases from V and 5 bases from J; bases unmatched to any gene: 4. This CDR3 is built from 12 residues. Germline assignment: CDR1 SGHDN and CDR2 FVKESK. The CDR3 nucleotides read TGTGCCAGCGGGACAGGGCCGAACGAGCAGTACTTC. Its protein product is CASGTGPNEQYF. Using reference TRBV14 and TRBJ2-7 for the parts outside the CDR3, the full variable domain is EAGVTQFPSHSVIEKGQTVTLRCDPISGHDNLYWYRRVMGKEIKFLLHFVKESKQDESGMPNNRFLAERTGGTYSTLKVQPAELEDSGVYFCASGTGPNEQYFGPGTRLTVT.

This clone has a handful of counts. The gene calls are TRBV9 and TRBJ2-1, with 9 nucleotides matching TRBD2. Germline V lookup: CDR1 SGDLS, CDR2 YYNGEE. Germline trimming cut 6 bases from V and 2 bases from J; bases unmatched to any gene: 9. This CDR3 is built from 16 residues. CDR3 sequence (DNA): TGTGCCAGCAACCCGCGGGGGGGGGCTACCTACAATGAGCAGTTCTTC. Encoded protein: CASNPRGGATYNEQFF.

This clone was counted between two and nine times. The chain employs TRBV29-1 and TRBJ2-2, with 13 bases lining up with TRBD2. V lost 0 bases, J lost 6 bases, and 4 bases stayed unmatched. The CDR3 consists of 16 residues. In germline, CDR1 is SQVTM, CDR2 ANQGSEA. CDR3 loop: CSVEDRTSGSPGELFF. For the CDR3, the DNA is TGCAGCGTTGAAGACCGGACTAGCGGGAGTCCCGGGGAGCTGTTTTTT.

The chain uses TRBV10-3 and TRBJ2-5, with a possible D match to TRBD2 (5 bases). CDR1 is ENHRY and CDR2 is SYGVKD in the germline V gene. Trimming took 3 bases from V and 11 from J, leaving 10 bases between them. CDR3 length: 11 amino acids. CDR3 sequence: CAISDAGAQYF. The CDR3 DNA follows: TGTGCCATCAGTGACGCGGGTGCGCAGTACTTC.

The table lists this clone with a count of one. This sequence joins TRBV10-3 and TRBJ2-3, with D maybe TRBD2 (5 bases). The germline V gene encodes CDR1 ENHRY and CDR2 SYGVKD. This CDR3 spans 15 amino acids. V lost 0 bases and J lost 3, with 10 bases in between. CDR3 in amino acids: CAISESRGVTDTQYF. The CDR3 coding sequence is TGTGCCATCAGTGAGTCTCGGGGAGTTACAGATACGCAGTATTTT.

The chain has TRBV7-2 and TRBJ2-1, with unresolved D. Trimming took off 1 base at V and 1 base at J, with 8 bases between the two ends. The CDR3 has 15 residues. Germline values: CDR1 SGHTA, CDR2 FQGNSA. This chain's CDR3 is CASSLGSFSYNEQFF. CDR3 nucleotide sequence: TGTGCCAGCAGCTTAGGGAGTTTTTCCTACAATGAGCAGTTCTTC.

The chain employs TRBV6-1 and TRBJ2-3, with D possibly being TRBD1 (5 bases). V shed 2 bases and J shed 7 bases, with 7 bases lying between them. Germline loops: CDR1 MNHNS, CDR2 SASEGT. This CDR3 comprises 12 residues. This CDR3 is CASSEQGHTQYF. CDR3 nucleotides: TGTGCCAGCAGTGAACAGGGTCATACGCAGTATTTT.

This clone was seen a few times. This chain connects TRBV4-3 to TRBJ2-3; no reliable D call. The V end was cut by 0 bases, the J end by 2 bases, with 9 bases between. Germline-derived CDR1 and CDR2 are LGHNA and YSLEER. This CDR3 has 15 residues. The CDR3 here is CASSQDPRFTDTQYF. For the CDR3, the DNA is TGCGCCAGCAGCCAAGATCCGCGCTTCACAGATACGCAGTATTTT.

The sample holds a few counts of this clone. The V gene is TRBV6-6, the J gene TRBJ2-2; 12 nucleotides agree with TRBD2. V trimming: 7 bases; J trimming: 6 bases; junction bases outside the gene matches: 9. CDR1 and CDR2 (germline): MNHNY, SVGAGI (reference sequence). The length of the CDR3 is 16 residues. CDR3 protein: CASTLRLAGVAGELFF. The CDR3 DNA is TGTGCCAGCACCCTTCGACTAGCGGGGGTTGCCGGGGAGCTGTTTTTT.